The 13 T cell receptor beta chains given below trace back to one sample, sequenced in a study of T cell responses to AZD1222 COVID-19 vaccine. Method: immunoSEQ multiplex PCR; TCRdb's copy keeps in-frame clones and lacks some. The sample includes around 100,000 clones, about four fifths seen only once; the top ten take about 9.4%. Sequencing used peripheral blood, obtained on day 0 of AZD1222 vaccination. Receptors originate from an adult in good health.

J is TRBJ1-5 and V is TRBV2, with a weak D call TRBD1 (5 bases). Germline V lookup: CDR1 SNHLY, CDR2 FYNNEI. CDR3 length equals 12 residues. Between the trimmed V and J ends, which lost 6 bases and 6 bases, there was a span of 9 bases. For the CDR3, the DNA is TGTGCCAGCAGGACTGGGGCTCAGCCCCAGCATTTT. The encoded protein is CASRTGAQPQHF.

The CDR3 loop reads CASSPRRLAGGSYEQYF. As DNA, the CDR3 is TGTGCCAGCAGTCCCAGGCGGCTAGCGGGGGGCTCCTACGAGCAGTACTTC. This rearrangement joins TRBV27 to TRBJ2-7, with 11 bases matching TRBD2. The V gene end was trimmed by 5 bases and the J gene end by 0 bases; junction bases not matched to a gene: 9. CDR1 is MNHEY and CDR2 is SMNVEV in the germline V gene (reference sequence). The length of the CDR3 is 17 residues.

J is TRBJ2-2 and V is TRBV10-2, with D maybe TRBD1 (6 bases). V was shortened by 8 bases and J by 7 bases, with 14 bases between the two germline ends. This CDR3 region has 13 residues. The germline V gene has CDR1 WSHSY and CDR2 SAAADI. Here the CDR3 reads CASRDTSSGELFF. CDR3 sequence (DNA): TGCGCCAGCCGGGACACTTCAAGCGGGGAGCTGTTTTTT.

The J gene is TRBJ1-2, the V gene TRBV28; D gene unclear. This CDR3 spans 15 amino acids. Germline CDR1 MDHEN, CDR2 SYDVKM. Trimming took 3 bases from V and 4 from J, leaving 15 bases between them. CDR3 nucleotide sequence: TGTGCCAGCAGTTTGGGCTCCGGGAATAGCTATGGCTACACCTTC. Translation gives CASSLGSGNSYGYTF.

V and J are TRBV28 and TRBJ1-6; 9 nucleotides agree with TRBD1. V lost 5 bases and J lost 7; bases outside the gene matches: 3. Germline CDR1 reads MDHEN; CDR2 reads SYDVKM. CDR3 length equals 14 residues. The CDR3 loop reads CASSVGTGNSPLHF. The CDR3 DNA is TGTGCCAGCAGTGTGGGGACAGGGAATTCACCCCTCCACTTT.

The V and J genes are TRBV10-3 and TRBJ2-7; a weak D match, TRBD1 (6 bases). This CDR3 spans 14 amino acids. The V gene lost 4 bases and the J gene lost 3 bases, with 13 bases spanning the gap. CDR1 is ENHRY and CDR2 is SYGVKD in the germline V gene. CDR3 residues: CAISGSYRDYEQYF. In nucleotides, the CDR3 is TGTGCCATCAGTGGATCTTACAGGGACTACGAGCAGTACTTC.

V gene TRBV6-5 combines with J gene TRBJ1-1; the D gene is possibly TRBD1 (6 bases). The CDR3 runs to 15 residues. The V gene lost 1 base and the J gene lost 1 base, with 10 bases spanning the gap. The germline V gene encodes CDR1 MNHEY and CDR2 SVGAGI. This chain's CDR3 is CASSYLGGPNTEAFF. The CDR3 coding sequence is TGTGCCAGCAGTTACTTAGGGGGGCCGAACACTGAAGCTTTCTTT.

This clone occurred a few times. This chain links TRBV7-9 with TRBJ2-5; D remains unclear. The CDR3 has 13 residues. The ends were cut back, 4 bases at V and 1 base at J, with 7 bases in the middle. The germline V gene has CDR1 SEHNR and CDR2 FQNEAQ (reference sequence). DNA of the CDR3: TGTGCCAGCAGCTCTAAGCTCCAAGAGACCCAGTACTTC. Its protein product is CASSSKLQETQYF. The complete variable domain, with remaining parts taken from reference TRBV7-9 and TRBJ2-5, reads DTGVSQNPRHKITKRGQNVTFRCDPISEHNRLYWYRQTLGQGPEFLTYFQNEAQLEKSRLLSDRFSAERPKGSFSTLEIQRTEQGDSAMYLCASSSKLQETQYFGPGTRLLVL.

The genes are TRBV7-6 and TRBJ2-5, with a tentative D call TRBD2 (5 bases). V lost 4 bases and J lost 5, with 17 bases in between. CDR1 and CDR2 from the germline V gene are SGHVS and FNYEAQ. This CDR3 contains 15 residues. The CDR3 reads CASSSQRRLLETQYF. The DNA of the CDR3 is TGTGCCAGCAGCTCTCAGCGGAGGCTTTTGGAGACCCAGTACTTC.

The CDR3 bases are TGTGCCAGCAGCCAAGGATCTGGCCCCGGGGGAGGGGAGCTGTTTTTT. Translated, it gives CASSQGSGPGGGELFF. The rearrangement links TRBV3-1 (or the pseudogene TRBV3-2) to TRBJ2-2, with D possibly being TRBD2 (6 bases). The length of the CDR3 is 16 residues. Trimming shortened V by 1 base and J by 8 bases, and 17 bases separated the two germline ends. CDR1 and CDR2 (germline): LGHDT, YNNKEL (reference sequence).

This clone was found a few times. J is TRBJ2-7 and V is TRBV5-6; the D is unclear. CDR3 length: 12 amino acids. The V gene's germline CDR1 is SGHDT and CDR2 YYEEEE. Trimming took 3 bases from V and 5 from J, leaving 9 bases between them. In DNA, the CDR3 is TGTGCCAGCAGCTCGGAAGCGAACGAGCAGTACTTC. Its protein is CASSSEANEQYF.

The chain carries TRBV30 and TRBJ1-5; a possible D gene is TRBD1 (5 bases). CDR1 and CDR2 (germline): GTSNPN, SVGIG (reference sequence). This CDR3 has 13 residues. Trimming pared 4 bases from V and 3 bases from J, leaving 10 bases between. CDR3 amino acids: CAWTRGLNQPQHF. CDR3 nucleotides: TGTGCCTGGACGAGGGGTCTCAATCAGCCCCAGCATTTT. Drawing the rest from reference TRBV30 and TRBJ1-5, the complete variable domain is SQTIHQWPATLVQPVGSPLSLECTVEGTSNPNLYWYRQAAGRGLQLLFYSVGIGQISSEVPQNLSASRPQDRQFILSSKKLLLSDSGFYLCAWTRGLNQPQHFGDGTRLSIL.

The chain joins TRBV19 to TRBJ2-5; 11 nucleotides line up with TRBD1. The trim removed 8 bases at V and 7 bases at J, leaving 9 bases unmatched. This CDR3 region has 14 residues. Germline assignment: CDR1 LNHDA and CDR2 SQIVND (reference sequence). CDR3 residues: CASAGTGGMGTQYF. In DNA form, the CDR3 reads TGTGCCAGTGCCGGGACAGGGGGTATGGGGACCCAGTACTTC.